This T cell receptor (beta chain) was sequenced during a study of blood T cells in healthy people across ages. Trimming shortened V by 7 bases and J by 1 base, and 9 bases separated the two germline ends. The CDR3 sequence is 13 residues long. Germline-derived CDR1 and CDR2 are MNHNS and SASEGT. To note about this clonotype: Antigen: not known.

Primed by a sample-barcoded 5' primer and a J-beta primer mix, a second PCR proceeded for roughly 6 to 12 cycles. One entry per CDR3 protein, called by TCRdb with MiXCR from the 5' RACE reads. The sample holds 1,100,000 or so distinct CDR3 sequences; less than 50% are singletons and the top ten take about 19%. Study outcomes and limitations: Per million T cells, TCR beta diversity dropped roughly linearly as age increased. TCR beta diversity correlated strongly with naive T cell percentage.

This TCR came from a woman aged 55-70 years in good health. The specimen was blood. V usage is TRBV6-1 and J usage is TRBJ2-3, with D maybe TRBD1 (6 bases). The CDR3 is CASTNRGTDTQYF. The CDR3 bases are TGTGCCAGCACTAACAGGGGCACAGATACGCAGTATTTT.